The 32 T cell receptor beta chains below come from one sample, sequenced in a study of blood T cell repertoires in COVID-19. Assay: immunoSEQ multiplex PCR; the TCRdb copy retains only in-frame clones and omits some. The table lists 70,000 or so clones, around 90% of them singletons. Sequencing used peripheral blood. The receptors shown here come from a woman older than 75 with active or convalescent COVID-19.

The CDR3, as DNA: TGTGCCACCGAGAACACTTACAGGGGCTCTGGAAACACCATATATTTT. It encodes CATENTYRGSGNTIYF. This chain links TRBV10-3 with TRBJ1-3; 7 nucleotides agree with TRBD1. Germline CDR1 is ENHRY and CDR2 is SYGVKD. The CDR3 spans 16 residues. V lost 10 bases and J lost 0; bases outside the gene matches: 12.

V and J are TRBV10-3 and TRBJ2-3, with 12 bases fitting TRBD2. The CDR3 is made up of 21 amino acids. V dropped 8 bases and J dropped 2; count of bases not matched to a gene: 23. The V gene's germline CDR1 is ENHRY and CDR2 SYGVKD. CDR3 bases: TGTGCCATCCGCATCCCGACTAGCGGGGGCCCAAAAAACCTCCTCACAGATACGCAGTATTTT. This translates into CAIRIPTSGGPKNLLTDTQYF.

The chain links TRBV18 to TRBJ2-4, with D possibly being TRBD1 (6 bases). The germline gives CDR1 KGHSH, CDR2 LQKENI. V lost 8 bases to trimming and J lost 2 bases, with 7 bases between them. The CDR3 loop spans 12 amino acids. CDR3 bases: TGTGCCAGCCGGGACACCAAAAACATTCAGTACTTC. Encoded protein: CASRDTKNIQYF.

CDR3 nucleotide sequence: TGTGCCAGCAGCGTAGACAGGTCCTCTGGAAACACCATATATTTT. Protein: CASSVDRSSGNTIYF. V gene TRBV7-2 combines with J gene TRBJ1-3, with a possible D match to TRBD1 (6 bases). V was trimmed by 5 bases and J by 0 bases, leaving 11 bases between them. CDR3 length: 15 amino acids. Germline V gene sequence: CDR1 SGHTA, CDR2 FQGNSA.

CDR3 nucleotide sequence: TGTGCCATCAGTGGAGGAGGGGAGACCCAGTACTTC. Its translation: CAISGGGETQYF. This chain uses TRBV10-3 with TRBJ2-5; D is perhaps TRBD2 (6 bases). Germline lookup yields CDR1 ENHRY and CDR2 SYGVKD. The CDR3 has 12 amino acids. Trimming removed 4 bases at V and 5 bases at J, with 8 bases between.

The CDR3 DNA reads TGTGCCAGCAGCTTAACCGCGATGCCCAGGGAGACCCAGTACTTC. This gives the protein CASSLTAMPRETQYF. The chain is built from TRBV7-2 and TRBJ2-5; D gene ambiguous. The CDR3 runs to 15 residues. V was clipped by 2 bases and J by 5 bases, with 15 bases between them. Germline CDR1 and CDR2: SGHTA and FQGNSA. Using reference TRBV7-2 and TRBJ2-5 for the parts outside the CDR3, the full variable domain is GAGVSQSPSNKVTEKGKDVELRCDPISGHTALYWYRQSLGQGLEFLIYFQGNSAPDKSGLPSDRFSAERTGGSVSTLTIQRTQQEDSAVYLCASSLTAMPRETQYFGPGTRLLVL.

V and J are TRBV12-3 or TRBV12-4 and TRBJ1-2; D gene ambiguous. The V gene lost 1 base and the J gene lost 5 bases, with 8 bases spanning the gap. The CDR3 consists of 13 residues. The CDR3: CASSLEPRYGYTF. The CDR3 region has the DNA TGTGCCAGCAGTTTAGAACCGCGTTATGGCTACACCTTC.

A single count supports this clone. The chain joins TRBV12-1 to TRBJ2-5; the table's D call TRBD1 went unverified against the DNA. TRBV12-1 is recorded as a pseudogene. The CDR3 has 20 amino acids. CDR3 protein: CASSSYHPGTGREVQETQYF. In DNA form, the CDR3 reads TGTGCCAGCAGCAGCTACCACCCCGGGACAGGGCGCGAAGTCCAAGAGACCCAGTACTTC.

The genes are TRBV4-3 and TRBJ1-6, with D unresolved. CDR1 and CDR2 from the germline V gene are LGHNA and YSLEER. Trimming left V 4 bases short and J 3 bases short, with 7 bases between. CDR3 size: 14 residues. CDR3 region: CASSLRDYNSPLHF. The CDR3, as DNA: TGCGCCAGCAGCCTCCGGGACTATAATTCACCCCTCCACTTT.

The CDR3 sequence: CASSILATGELFF. CDR3 nucleotide sequence: TGTGCCAGCAGCATCCTAGCAACCGGGGAGCTGTTTTTT. V is TRBV7-7 and J is TRBJ2-2, with D perhaps TRBD2 (5 bases). This CDR3 has 13 residues. The V and J ends lost 5 bases and 5 bases respectively, with 9 bases between them. The germline gives CDR1 SSHAT, CDR2 FNYEAQ (reference sequence).

This clone appeared once. V and J are TRBV9 and TRBJ2-1; TRBD2 agrees at 13 bases. The CDR3 spans 14 residues. The V gene's germline CDR1 is SGDLS and CDR2 YYNGEE. The V and J ends lost 3 bases and 6 bases, in that order; junction bases with no gene match: 0. The chain's CDR3 is CASSGLAGGNEQFF. DNA of the CDR3: TGTGCCAGCAGCGGACTAGCGGGGGGCAATGAGCAGTTCTTC.

The genes are TRBV5-1 and TRBJ1-1; D unresolved. The germline gives CDR1 SGHRS, CDR2 YFSETQ. V lost 4 bases to trimming and J lost 3 bases, with 16 bases between them. This CDR3 has 15 amino acids. The CDR3 sequence is CASSTSASRYTEAFF. CDR3 nucleotides: TGCGCCAGCAGCACCTCGGCCTCGCGGTACACTGAAGCTTTCTTT.

CDR3 amino acids: CASSSPTGGTALGGELFF. The CDR3 DNA reads TGTGCCAGCAGCTCCCCAACGGGGGGGACAGCCCTGGGCGGGGAGCTGTTTTTT. The chain has TRBV9 and TRBJ2-2; perhaps TRBD2 as D (8 bases). V dropped 4 bases and J dropped 7 bases, with 26 bases sitting between them. The CDR3 contains 18 residues. Germline V gives CDR1 SGDLS, CDR2 YYNGEE.

The CDR3 nucleotides are TGTGCCAGCAGCACTAGCGGGGGTTACAATGAGCAGTTCTTC. Protein: CASSTSGGYNEQFF. The V call is TRBV18, the J call TRBJ2-1; the match to TRBD2 covers 11 bases. With V trimmed by 8 bases and J by 4 bases, 4 bases remained unmatched. This CDR3 spans 14 amino acids. Per the germline V gene, CDR1 is KGHSH and CDR2 is LQKENI.

This clone was counted a few times. The chain is built from TRBV9 and TRBJ1-3; no clear D. Germline CDR1 is SGDLS and CDR2 is YYNGEE. The CDR3 has 15 residues. The V gene lost 0 bases and the J gene lost 4 bases, with 11 bases spanning the gap. The CDR3 here is CASSVAVGAGNTIYF. CDR3 bases: TGTGCCAGCAGCGTAGCTGTGGGAGCGGGAAACACCATATATTTT.

This sequence joins TRBV5-1 and TRBJ2-5; D is perhaps TRBD1 (6 bases). Trimming took 3 bases from V and 1 from J, leaving 7 bases between them. CDR3 size: 13 residues. The germline V gene encodes CDR1 SGHRS and CDR2 YFSETQ. The CDR3 bases are TGCGCCAGCAGCTCGACAGGCCAAGAGACCCAGTACTTC. Encoded protein: CASSSTGQETQYF.

The chain has TRBV5-6 and TRBJ2-3; 16 bases are shared with TRBD2. V was clipped by 5 bases and J by 1 base; unmatched bases: 7. The CDR3 has 18 amino acids. Per the germline V gene, CDR1 is SGHDT and CDR2 is YYEEEE. This CDR3 is CASRRQGLAGGRTDTQYF. The CDR3 bases are TGTGCCAGCAGACGCCAGGGACTAGCGGGGGGGCGCACAGATACGCAGTATTTT.

The chain uses TRBV19 and TRBJ1-4; no definite D call. V lost 10 bases and J 7 bases, leaving 10 bases between the germline ends. The CDR3 totals 11 residues. In germline, CDR1 is LNHDA, CDR2 SQIVND (reference sequence). The CDR3: CAIRTGEKLFF. In DNA, the CDR3 is TGTGCCATAAGAACGGGTGAAAAACTGTTTTTT.

This clone turned up a few times. The CDR3 DNA sequence: TGTGCCTGGAGCCTAGCGTCAGCTAACTATGGCTACACCTTC. It specifies CAWSLASANYGYTF. This chain links TRBV30 with TRBJ1-2; D unresolved. The germline gives CDR1 GTSNPN, CDR2 SVGIG (reference sequence). There are 14 residues in the CDR3. Trimming stripped 3 bases from V and 0 bases from J, with 11 bases between.

This clone was recorded once. This rearrangement joins TRBV11-2 to TRBJ2-1, with D maybe TRBD2 (5 bases). Trimming left V 3 bases short and J 6 bases short, with 15 bases between. Germline V CDR1 and CDR2: SGHAT, FQNNGV. The CDR3 loop spans 15 amino acids. The CDR3 spells CASSLHAGVVNEQFF. For the CDR3, the DNA is TGTGCCAGCAGCTTGCACGCCGGGGTAGTCAATGAGCAGTTCTTC.

This clone came up once. The genes are TRBV7-8 and TRBJ1-2, with D maybe TRBD1 (6 bases). This CDR3 region has 15 residues. Between the trimmed V and J ends, which lost 2 bases and 14 bases, there was a span of 24 bases. Germline assignment: CDR1 SGHVS and CDR2 FQNEAQ. CDR3 residues: CASSLSQQGHPSGTF. In DNA, the CDR3 is TGTGCCAGCAGCTTAAGTCAACAGGGACACCCCAGTGGGACCTTC.

This clone was counted a single time. The chain uses TRBV11-2 and TRBJ1-2; 7 positions match TRBD1. The V gene end was trimmed by 6 bases and the J gene end by 5 bases; junction bases not matched to a gene: 9. CDR1 and CDR2 from the germline V gene are SGHAT and FQNNGV. This CDR3 is 14 amino acids long. DNA for the CDR3: TGTGCCAGCAGTATACCAGGGGGAGGTTATGGCTACACCTTC. Translated, it gives CASSIPGGGYGYTF.

The chain combines TRBV29-1 with TRBJ2-1, with 9 nucleotides matching TRBD1. Germline V gives CDR1 SQVTM, CDR2 ANQGSEA. V shed 6 bases, J shed 3 bases, and the junction held 3 bases outside the gene matches. The CDR3 is made up of 13 amino acids. The CDR3 here is CSVTGGDYNEQFF. CDR3 nucleotide sequence: TGCAGCGTCACAGGGGGCGACTACAATGAGCAGTTCTTC.

Only one count was recorded for this clone. V usage is TRBV5-4 and J usage is TRBJ1-6; the match to TRBD1 covers 8 bases. Germline-derived CDR1 and CDR2 are SGHNT and YYREEE (reference sequence). This CDR3 spans 16 amino acids. Unmatched junction bases numbered 7, after V lost 1 base and J lost 7 bases. The CDR3: CASSLRFGQGNSPLHF. CDR3 coding DNA: TGTGCCAGCAGCTTGCGATTTGGACAGGGAAATTCACCCCTCCACTTT.

V is TRBV6-2 or TRBV6-3 and J is TRBJ2-1; a weak D match, TRBD1 (6 bases). The V end lost 5 bases, the J end lost 15 bases, and 23 bases lay between the germline ends. Germline CDR1 and CDR2: MNHEY and SVGEGT. The CDR3 contains 14 residues. In DNA, the CDR3 is TGTGCCAGCAGTACCCGTCGGGACAATTTAAGTCCGTTCTTC. Its translation is CASSTRRDNLSPFF.

The chain has TRBV5-1 and TRBJ1-1; D remains unclear. The germline V and J ends were trimmed by 2 bases and 3 bases, with 14 bases remaining between them. Germline V gene data show CDR1 as SGHRS and CDR2 as YFSETQ. The CDR3 extends over 15 amino acids. CDR3 sequence reads: CASSLNPERDTEAFF. The CDR3 region has the DNA TGCGCCAGCAGCTTAAATCCGGAACGGGACACTGAAGCTTTCTTT.

The chain has TRBV7-9 and TRBJ2-3; D gene uncertain. Germline V gene sequence: CDR1 SEHNR, CDR2 FQNEAQ (reference sequence). CDR3 length: 11 residues. Deletions cut 6 bases from V and 4 bases from J, with 5 bases between. Here the CDR3 DNA reads TGTGCCAGCAGAGGAGCAGATACGCAGTATTTT. This codes for CASRGADTQYF.

The rearrangement links TRBV18 to TRBJ1-3; the match to TRBD1 covers 7 bases. CDR3 length: 13 residues. Germline V gives CDR1 KGHSH, CDR2 LQKENI. Trimming took 5 bases from V and 7 from J; bases not matched to a gene: 5. In DNA form, the CDR3 reads TGTGCCAGCTCAGCAGACAGGGTGAACACCATATATTTT. Amino acids: CASSADRVNTIYF.

This chain uses TRBV6-5 with TRBJ2-2; 8 positions agree with TRBD2. The V gene's germline CDR1 is MNHEY and CDR2 SVGAGI. Unmatched junction bases numbered 4, after V lost 2 bases and J lost 5 bases. This CDR3 is built from 15 residues. CDR3 region: CASSYPGGGTGELFF. The CDR3 DNA reads TGTGCCAGCAGTTACCCGGGGGGGGGTACCGGGGAGCTGTTTTTT.

The gene calls are TRBV11-2 and TRBJ1-5, with TRBD1 matching over 7 bases. Looked up from germline, CDR1 is SGHAT and CDR2 is FQNNGV. J gave up 4 bases and V 4 bases, and 4 bases lay outside the gene matches. This CDR3 has 14 residues. CDR3 sequence: CASSSTGRNQPQHF. In DNA form, the CDR3 reads TGTGCCAGCAGCTCGACAGGGAGGAATCAGCCCCAGCATTTT.

V gene TRBV5-6 combines with J gene TRBJ1-3, with D perhaps TRBD1 (5 bases). Germline loops: CDR1 SGHDT, CDR2 YYEEEE. The CDR3 covers 15 residues. V was cut by 4 bases and J by 3 bases, with 14 bases left in between. The CDR3 loop is CASSTGGYLGNTIYF. The DNA for the CDR3 is TGTGCCAGCAGCACAGGCGGTTACCTTGGAAACACCATATATTTT.

The chain links TRBV4-3 to TRBJ2-5; 8 bases map to TRBD2. This CDR3 has 16 residues. From germline, CDR1 is LGHNA and CDR2 YSLEER. The trim removed 3 bases at V and 6 bases at J, leaving 12 bases unmatched. The CDR3 region is CASSQDTSGGWKTQYF. CDR3 in DNA: TGCGCCAGCAGCCAGGACACTAGCGGAGGGTGGAAGACCCAGTACTTC.